A selection of T cell receptor beta chains follows, all from one sample in a study of blood T cell repertoires in COVID-19. TCRdb's copy holds only in-frame clones and misses some; the assay was immunoSEQ multiplex PCR. The sample includes just under 30,000 clones, roughly nine tenths seen only once; the top ten take 24%. Sequencing was done on a sample of peripheral blood. These receptor sequences come from a human donor with active COVID-19. The donor label of this sample is uncertain. CDR3s include the opening cysteine and the closing phenylalanine or tryptophan. Fields, in order: D gene, clone size, J gene, V gene, CDR3 protein, CDR3 DNA. D genes are given only for firm matches. Expanded clones get a size class; other rows say once, few or many, or leave the size out.

D gene: TRBD1; clone size: -; J gene: TRBJ1-4; V gene: TRBV10-3; CDR3 protein: CAIRSGGSVDEKLFF; CDR3 DNA: TGTGCCATCAGATCAGGGGGCTCGGTGGATGAAAAACTGTTTTTT
D gene: TRBD1; clone size: -; J gene: TRBJ1-1; V gene: TRBV28; CDR3 protein: CASSNGVTGWEKMNTEAFF; CDR3 DNA: TGTGCCAGCAGCAACGGGGTGACAGGGTGGGAAAAAATGAACACTGAAGCTTTCTTT
D gene: -; clone size: once; J gene: TRBJ2-3; V gene: TRBV15; CDR3 protein: CATSRELAGTDTQYF; CDR3 DNA: TGTGCCACCAGCAGAGAACTAGCAGGGACAGATACGCAGTATTTT
D gene: TRBD1; clone size: -; J gene: TRBJ1-6; V gene: TRBV7-8; CDR3 protein: CASSLAAGGNSPLHF; CDR3 DNA: TGTGCCAGCAGCTTAGCTGCAGGGGGGAATTCACCCCTCCACTTT
D gene: TRBD2; clone size: once; J gene: TRBJ2-7; V gene: TRBV28; CDR3 protein: CASSRDYPYEQYF; CDR3 DNA: TGTGCCAGCAGCCGGGACTACCCCTACGAGCAGTACTTC
D gene: -; clone size: -; J gene: TRBJ2-1; V gene: TRBV19; CDR3 protein: CASSGVAADYNEQFF; CDR3 DNA: TGTGCCAGTAGTGGGGTAGCGGCCGACTACAATGAGCAGTTCTTC
D gene: -; clone size: -; J gene: TRBJ1-3; V gene: TRBV12-5; CDR3 protein: CASGLPPGNTIYF; CDR3 DNA: TGTGCTAGTGGTTTGCCCCCGGGAAACACCATATATTTT
D gene: -; clone size: -; J gene: TRBJ2-3; V gene: TRBV6-6; CDR3 protein: CASSYGAGGDTQYF; CDR3 DNA: TGTGCCAGCAGTTACGGGGCAGGGGGGGATACGCAGTATTTT
D gene: TRBD1; clone size: few; J gene: TRBJ2-7; V gene: TRBV11-1; CDR3 protein: CASSPRTGGPKEQYF; CDR3 DNA: TGTGCCAGCAGCCCAAGGACAGGGGGTCCCAAGGAGCAGTACTTC
D gene: TRBD1; clone size: -; J gene: TRBJ2-5; V gene: TRBV18; CDR3 protein: CASSPGDRVETQYF; CDR3 DNA: TGTGCCAGCTCACCAGGGGACAGGGTAGAGACCCAGTACTTC
D gene: TRBD2; clone size: -; J gene: TRBJ2-3; V gene: TRBV11-2; CDR3 protein: CASSSTRAREGDTQYF; CDR3 DNA: TGTGCCAGCAGCTCCACTCGCGCCAGGGAGGGGGATACGCAGTATTTT
D gene: -; clone size: -; J gene: TRBJ2-3; V gene: TRBV9; CDR3 protein: CASSPDGKPARDTQYF; CDR3 DNA: TGTGCCAGCAGCCCCGACGGGAAACCGGCTAGGGATACGCAGTATTTT
D gene: -; clone size: -; J gene: TRBJ1-3; V gene: TRBV6-6; CDR3 protein: CASSYDSVVDTIYF; CDR3 DNA: TGTGCCAGCAGTTACGACTCGGTGGTGGACACCATATATTTT
D gene: -; clone size: -; J gene: TRBJ2-3; V gene: TRBV24-1; CDR3 protein: CATSDLWGETQYF; CDR3 DNA: TGTGCCACCAGTGATTTGTGGGGAGAGACGCAGTATTTT
D gene: -; clone size: -; J gene: TRBJ2-2; V gene: TRBV5-4; CDR3 protein: CASSLGGWRTGELFF; CDR3 DNA: TGTGCCAGCAGCTTGGGTGGGTGGAGGACCGGGGAGCTGTTTTTT
D gene: -; clone size: -; J gene: TRBJ2-3; V gene: TRBV5-4; CDR3 protein: CASSLPRDTQYF; CDR3 DNA: TGTGCCAGCAGCTTGCCTAGGGATACGCAGTATTTT
D gene: -; clone size: few; J gene: TRBJ2-7; V gene: TRBV7-9; CDR3 protein: CASSTGLGSAYEQYF; CDR3 DNA: TGTGCCAGCAGTACAGGGCTCGGTTCGGCCTACGAGCAGTACTTC
D gene: TRBD1; clone size: once; J gene: TRBJ2-7; V gene: TRBV4-1; CDR3 protein: CASSEWGTGLYEQYF; CDR3 DNA: TGCGCCAGCAGCGAGTGGGGGACAGGACTCTACGAGCAGTACTTC
D gene: -; clone size: -; J gene: TRBJ1-1; V gene: TRBV18; CDR3 protein: CASSPPRAGTEAFF; CDR3 DNA: TGTGCCAGCTCACCACCTCGGGCAGGGACTGAAGCTTTCTTT
D gene: TRBD1; clone size: -; J gene: TRBJ1-4; V gene: TRBV10-3; CDR3 protein: CAISVDRGQGVLFF; CDR3 DNA: TGTGCCATCAGTGTGGACAGGGGGCAGGGAGTACTGTTTTTT
D gene: -; clone size: -; J gene: TRBJ2-7; V gene: TRBV7-8; CDR3 protein: CASSLASQASSYEQYF; CDR3 DNA: TGTGCCAGCAGCTTAGCTTCCCAGGCAAGCTCCTACGAGCAGTACTTC
D gene: TRBD1; clone size: -; J gene: TRBJ1-2; V gene: TRBV5-1; CDR3 protein: CASSSTGDYGYTF; CDR3 DNA: TGCGCCAGCAGCTCGACAGGGGACTATGGCTACACCTTC
D gene: -; clone size: -; J gene: TRBJ2-1; V gene: TRBV5-1; CDR3 protein: CASSWSPGYNEQFF; CDR3 DNA: TGCGCCAGCAGCTGGTCTCCAGGGTACAATGAGCAGTTCTTC
D gene: TRBD1; clone size: -; J gene: TRBJ1-5; V gene: TRBV2; CDR3 protein: CASLGQGNQPQHF; CDR3 DNA: TGTGCCAGCTTGGGACAGGGCAATCAGCCCCAGCATTTT
D gene: -; clone size: -; J gene: TRBJ1-2; V gene: TRBV5-1; CDR3 protein: CASSLGEDWRDPFF; CDR3 DNA: TGCGCCAGCAGCTTGGGTGAGGATTGGCGGGACCCATTCTTC
D gene: -; clone size: -; J gene: TRBJ2-7; V gene: TRBV5-6; CDR3 protein: CASSLGAGRGANEQYF; CDR3 DNA: TGTGCCAGCAGCTTGGGGGCGGGAAGAGGGGCCAACGAGCAGTACTTC
D gene: TRBD1; clone size: once; J gene: TRBJ1-6; V gene: TRBV11-3; CDR3 protein: CASSLERQGRSPLHF; CDR3 DNA: TGTGCCAGCAGCTTAGAGCGACAGGGACGCTCACCCCTCCACTTT
D gene: TRBD2; clone size: -; J gene: TRBJ2-3; V gene: TRBV6-5; CDR3 protein: CASSLVGGAVSTQYF; CDR3 DNA: TGTGCCAGCAGTCTTGTCGGGGGGGCAGTAAGTACGCAGTATTTT
D gene: TRBD1; clone size: -; J gene: TRBJ1-1; V gene: TRBV11-2; CDR3 protein: CASSLGQGSTEAFF; CDR3 DNA: TGTGCCAGCAGCTTAGGACAGGGCTCTACTGAAGCTTTCTTT
D gene: TRBD1; clone size: -; J gene: TRBJ2-7; V gene: TRBV10-3; CDR3 protein: CAIKGDRDYEQYF; CDR3 DNA: TGTGCCATCAAGGGGGACAGAGACTACGAGCAGTACTTC
D gene: -; clone size: once; J gene: TRBJ2-2; V gene: TRBV3-1/TRBV3-2; CDR3 protein: CASSPIHPRGRNTGELFF; CDR3 DNA: TGTGCCAGCAGCCCGATACACCCACGGGGAAGGAACACCGGGGAGCTGTTTTTT
D gene: TRBD1; clone size: -; J gene: TRBJ1-5; V gene: TRBV6-5; CDR3 protein: CASSSGTGENQPQHF; CDR3 DNA: TGTGCCAGCAGTTCCGGGACAGGAGAAAATCAGCCCCAGCATTTT
D gene: -; clone size: -; J gene: TRBJ1-3; V gene: TRBV19; CDR3 protein: CASSIGTFSGNTIYF; CDR3 DNA: TGTGCCAGTAGTATAGGGACTTTCTCTGGAAACACCATATATTTT
D gene: -; clone size: -; J gene: TRBJ2-3; V gene: TRBV27; CDR3 protein: CASSLFPSADTQYF; CDR3 DNA: TGTGCCAGCAGTTTATTTCCGAGCGCAGATACGCAGTATTTT
D gene: -; clone size: -; J gene: TRBJ1-6; V gene: TRBV12-3/TRBV12-4; CDR3 protein: CASSLAGLALHF; CDR3 DNA: TGTGCCAGCAGTTTGGCGGGGTTGGCCCTCCACTTT
D gene: -; clone size: few; J gene: TRBJ2-1; V gene: TRBV13; CDR3 protein: CASSLGIGDNEQFF; CDR3 DNA: TGTGCCAGCAGCTTAGGCATCGGGGACAATGAGCAGTTCTTC
D gene: TRBD1; clone size: few; J gene: TRBJ1-5; V gene: TRBV6-1; CDR3 protein: CASSEQPTGEGGQPQHF; CDR3 DNA: TGTGCCAGCAGTGAACAACCGACAGGGGAGGGAGGACAGCCCCAGCATTTT
D gene: -; clone size: few; J gene: TRBJ2-2; V gene: TRBV4-3; CDR3 protein: CASSQDEVAGMNTGELFF; CDR3 DNA: TGCGCCAGCAGCCAAGACGAGGTCGCAGGGATGAACACCGGGGAGCTGTTTTTT
D gene: TRBD1; clone size: -; J gene: TRBJ1-2; V gene: TRBV9; CDR3 protein: CASSPGTEYYGYTF; CDR3 DNA: TGTGCCAGCAGCCCAGGGACAGAGTACTATGGCTACACCTTC
D gene: TRBD2; clone size: -; J gene: TRBJ2-1; V gene: TRBV7-9; CDR3 protein: CASRGTSGRRHEQFF; CDR3 DNA: TGTGCCAGCAGAGGGACTAGCGGGAGGAGGCATGAGCAGTTCTTC
D gene: -; clone size: medium-sized; J gene: TRBJ1-3; V gene: TRBV6-6; CDR3 protein: CASSPGPRSSGNTIYF; CDR3 DNA: TGTGCCAGCAGTCCAGGTCCCCGATCCTCTGGAAACACCATATATTTT
D gene: -; clone size: -; J gene: TRBJ2-5; V gene: TRBV12-2; CDR3 protein: CASRFGIGSGRLPSQETQYF; CDR3 DNA: -
D gene: TRBD1; clone size: -; J gene: TRBJ1-5; V gene: TRBV6-5; CDR3 protein: CASPGQGDNQPQHF; CDR3 DNA: TGTGCCAGCCCGGGACAGGGGGACAATCAGCCCCAGCATTTT
D gene: TRBD2; clone size: -; J gene: TRBJ2-2; V gene: TRBV11-3; CDR3 protein: CASRSGLADTGELFF; CDR3 DNA: TGTGCCAGCAGGAGCGGACTAGCGGACACCGGGGAGCTGTTTTTT
D gene: -; clone size: -; J gene: TRBJ2-7; V gene: TRBV7-2; CDR3 protein: CASSLELSWSYEQYF; CDR3 DNA: TGTGCCAGCAGCTTAGAGCTCTCTTGGTCCTACGAGCAGTACTTC
D gene: -; clone size: -; J gene: TRBJ2-1; V gene: TRBV5-4; CDR3 protein: CASSVGDNEQFF; CDR3 DNA: TGTGCCAGCAGCGTAGGGGACAATGAGCAGTTCTTC
D gene: TRBD2; clone size: -; J gene: TRBJ2-5; V gene: TRBV5-4; CDR3 protein: CASSLETSGSARETQYF; CDR3 DNA: TGTGCCAGCAGCTTGGAGACTAGCGGGAGTGCTCGGGAGACCCAGTACTTC
D gene: -; clone size: once; J gene: TRBJ2-2; V gene: TRBV15; CDR3 protein: CATSRAFMAASDTGELFF; CDR3 DNA: TGTGCCACCAGCAGAGCCTTCATGGCGGCTTCTGACACCGGGGAGCTGTTTTTT
D gene: -; clone size: -; J gene: TRBJ1-6; V gene: TRBV9; CDR3 protein: CASSPSGEWNSPLHF; CDR3 DNA: TGTGCCAGCAGCCCCAGCGGGGAATGGAATTCACCCCTCCACTTT
D gene: -; clone size: -; J gene: TRBJ2-3; V gene: TRBV5-1; CDR3 protein: CASSLPQVQTDTQYF; CDR3 DNA: TGCGCCAGCAGCTTGCCACAAGTTCAAACAGATACGCAGTATTTT
D gene: -; clone size: -; J gene: TRBJ2-5; V gene: TRBV30; CDR3 protein: CAWSLPRETQYF; CDR3 DNA: TGTGCCTGGAGTCTCCCCAGGGAGACCCAGTACTTC
D gene: -; clone size: medium-sized; J gene: TRBJ1-5; V gene: TRBV19; CDR3 protein: CASSTDSYNQPQHF; CDR3 DNA: TGTGCCAGTAGTACCGACAGTTACAATCAGCCCCAGCATTTT
D gene: TRBD2; clone size: -; J gene: TRBJ2-1; V gene: TRBV3-1/TRBV3-2; CDR3 protein: CASTGTSGGPISYNEQFF; CDR3 DNA: TGTGCCAGCACCGGGACTAGCGGGGGGCCTATTTCCTACAATGAGCAGTTCTTC
D gene: TRBD2; clone size: -; J gene: TRBJ2-3; V gene: TRBV28; CDR3 protein: CASSLGGTDTQYF; CDR3 DNA: TGTGCCAGCAGTTTGGGGGGGACAGATACGCAGTATTTT
D gene: TRBD2; clone size: few; J gene: TRBJ2-7; V gene: TRBV10-2; CDR3 protein: CASSRLAGGPLGEQYF; CDR3 DNA: TGCGCCAGCAGTCGACTAGCGGGGGGGCCTCTTGGCGAGCAGTACTTC
D gene: TRBD1; clone size: -; J gene: TRBJ1-3; V gene: TRBV30; CDR3 protein: CAWIRDRVLGSRNTIYF; CDR3 DNA: TGTGCCTGGATCCGGGACAGGGTTCTCGGTTCGCGAAACACCATATATTTT
D gene: TRBD2; clone size: -; J gene: TRBJ2-1; V gene: TRBV10-3; CDR3 protein: CAIRVGTSRNEQFF; CDR3 DNA: TGTGCCATCAGAGTCGGGACTAGTCGCAATGAGCAGTTCTTC